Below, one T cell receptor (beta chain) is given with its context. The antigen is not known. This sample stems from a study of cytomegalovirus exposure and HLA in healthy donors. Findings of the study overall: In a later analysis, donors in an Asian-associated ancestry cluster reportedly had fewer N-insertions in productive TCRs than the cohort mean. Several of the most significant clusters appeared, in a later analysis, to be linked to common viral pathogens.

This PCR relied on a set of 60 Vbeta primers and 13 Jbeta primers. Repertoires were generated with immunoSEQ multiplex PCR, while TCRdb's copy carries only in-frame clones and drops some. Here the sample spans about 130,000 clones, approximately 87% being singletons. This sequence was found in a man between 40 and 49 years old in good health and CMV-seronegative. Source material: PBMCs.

CDR3 in amino acids: CASSFRTAGSEQYF. The CDR3 DNA reads as TGTGCCAGCAGCTTCCGGACAGCTGGTTCCGAGCAGTACTTC. The chain combines TRBV5-5 with TRBJ2-7; D may be TRBD1 (6 bases). The germline gives CDR1 SGHKS, CDR2 YYEKEE (reference sequence). Between the trimmed V and J ends, which lost 2 bases and 6 bases, there was a span of 15 bases. The CDR3 sequence is 14 residues long.